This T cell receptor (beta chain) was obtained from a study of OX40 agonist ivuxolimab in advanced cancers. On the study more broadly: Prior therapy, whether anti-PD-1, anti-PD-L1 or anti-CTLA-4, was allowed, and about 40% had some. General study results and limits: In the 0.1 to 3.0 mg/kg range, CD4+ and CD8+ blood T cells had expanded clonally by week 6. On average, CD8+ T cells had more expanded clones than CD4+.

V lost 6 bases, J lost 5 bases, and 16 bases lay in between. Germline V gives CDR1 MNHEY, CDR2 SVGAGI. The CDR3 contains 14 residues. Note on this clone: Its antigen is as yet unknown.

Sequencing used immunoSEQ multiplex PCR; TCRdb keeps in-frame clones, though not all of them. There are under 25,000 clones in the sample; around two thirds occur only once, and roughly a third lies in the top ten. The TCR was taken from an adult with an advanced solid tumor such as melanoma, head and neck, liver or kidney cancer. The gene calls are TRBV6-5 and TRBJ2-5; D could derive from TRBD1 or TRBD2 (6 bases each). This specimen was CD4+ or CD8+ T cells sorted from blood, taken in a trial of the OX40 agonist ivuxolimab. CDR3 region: CASSPVGGWETQYF. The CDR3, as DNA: TGTGCCAGCAGCCCTGTCGGGGGCTGGGAGACCCAGTACTTC.